This TCR beta chain was observed in a study of cytomegalovirus exposure and HLA in healthy donors. Germline-derived CDR1 and CDR2 are LNHDA and SQIVND (reference sequence). This CDR3 is built from 13 residues. Trimming took 4 bases from V and 5 from J, leaving 11 bases between them. Broader study findings: It was reported that TCR beta sequences correctly inferred the HLA-A and HLA-B alleles for most subjects. In a later analysis, compared with equally common non-associated chains, HLA-associated beta chains were more expanded.

Regarding this clone: Its antigen is unknown.

Primers for the PCR totalled 60 Vbeta and 13 Jbeta. Sequenced by immunoSEQ multiplex PCR; TCRdb stores in-frame clones only, minus some. The data contain fewer than 95,000 clones, less than 85% of them seen just once; the ten biggest clones take up nearly 7.5%. The V call is TRBV19, the J call TRBJ1-2; no firm D call. Sequenced material: PBMCs. The TCR was taken from a man aged 35 to 55 in good health and CMV-seropositive. The CDR3 loop reads CASSKKAEYGYTF. CDR3 coding DNA: TGTGCCAGTAGTAAGAAGGCGGAGTATGGCTACACCTTC.